This T cell receptor beta chain originates from a study of control samples from healthy donors and cancer patients. The table lists this clone with a count of one. Repertoires were generated with immunoSEQ multiplex PCR, while TCRdb's copy carries only in-frame clones and drops some. The sample has about 150,000 clones, around 96% seen once. This clonotype was sampled from a man aged 35 to 55 in good health. Sequencing input: blood.

The CDR3 reads CASSVGGAGRTDTQYF. CDR3 bases: TGTGCCAGCAGCGTAGGAGGGGCCGGACGCACAGATACGCAGTATTTT. The chain is built from TRBV9 and TRBJ2-3; D may match TRBD1 or TRBD2 (5 bases each). The CDR3 is 16 residues long. Per the germline V gene, CDR1 is SGDLS and CDR2 is YYNGEE. Trimming cost V 0 bases and J 1 base, with 12 bases left between them.